This TCR beta chain came from a study of regulatory T cells in long-lasting Graves disease (dated by TCRdb to the early 2020s). Regarding the complete study: In the newly diagnosed Graves' disease group, patients had been taking antithyroid drugs for less than 3 months. Persistent Graves' disease patients were compared with newly diagnosed Graves' disease patients by peripheral blood TCR sequencing and RNA sequencing. The study was registered as a clinical trial and conducted in China. A total of roughly 33 samples underwent TCR sequencing: roughly 13 from persistent and roughly 20 from newly diagnosed Graves' disease patients.

According to the study, the label for this sample's time point signals: newly diagnosed GD, antithyroid drugs for less than 3 months. For both TCR sequencing and RNA sequencing, RNA was extracted from PBMCs using TRIzol. The diagnosis of Graves' disease was made according to American Thyroid Association guidelines. Patients were recruited from an endocrinology department in Xi'an, China. Each patient gave 7 to 9.5 milliliters of peripheral blood, collected in an EDTA anticoagulant tube. Ficoll Paque Plus density gradient separation was used to isolate PBMCs, and no further T cell sorting was done. An Agilent 2100 Bioanalyzer and agarose gel were used to check RNA quality, and a NanoDrop 2000 was used to measure RNA concentration. The library was produced with multiplex PCR. Instrument used: Illumina HiSeq 4000. CDR3 regions were amplified by Arm-PCR with iRepertoire HTBI primers to construct TCR beta libraries. PCR products were gel purified before sequencing. The authors' pipeline ran thus. Gene usage analysis of CDR3 amino acid clonotypes relied on the 60 or so TRBV and 15 or so TRBJ segments identified across samples. COPE and FqMerger were used to merge the filtered high-quality paired reads into contigs. BLAST was used to align contigs to the IMGT TRBV, TRBD and TRBJ reference genes, and CDR3 was defined following IMGT. Any clonotype with a frequency above 0.1% was counted as a highly expanded clone. Shannon entropy served as the measure of repertoire diversity, while the Gini coefficient captured V-J evenness. A clonotype found in more than one individual was treated as public. The public sequencing data were trimmed at Q25 with fastp and processed into clonotypes with MiXCR by TCRdb, which kept only in-frame beta chains. Merged by CDR3 protein, the rows form single entries marked with the most common genes and DNA. TCRdb's processing, not the authors', yielded these V and J calls. Counted in this sample were approximately 390,000 distinct CDR3 sequences; around 15% of them appeared once. 20% to 25% of the sample belongs to the ten largest clones.

This clonotype has ten or more counts. Its antigen is still unknown. Per-base quality was not reported, and no clone a single base away is much larger than it. Relative to germline, V is 2 bases shorter and J is 1 base shorter, with 14 bases between their ends. For CDR1 and CDR2, the germline V gene lists SGHRS and YFSETQ. The CDR3 spans 16 residues, from the cysteine through the phenylalanine. Only the CDR3 part of the read is kept: 48 bases, read in frame from the first base. The study at large found these results: TRBV28, TRBJ1-2 and TRBJ2-5 were preferentially used in persistent disease, while TRBV20-1 and TRBJ2-1 were favored in newly diagnosed disease. Persistent Graves' disease patients showed lower TCR Shannon entropy and fewer highly expanded clones than newly diagnosed patients, suggesting clonal expansion. Only the TCR beta chain was sequenced and analyzed. Only peripheral blood was studied, because thyroid tissue, the primary lesion, was inaccessible. Patients with persistent disease shared more public clonotypes (under 3,000) than newly diagnosed patients did (approximately 1,000). As a limitation, the authors acknowledged that the small sample size may reduce accuracy.

The sample also formed part of further work on T cells in Graves' hyperthyroidism and ophthalmopathy. According to the second study: A patient counted as having stable Graves' hyperthyroidism if no progression to ophthalmopathy occurred over 18 months of follow-up. Hyperthyroidism patients were newly diagnosed, with disease duration under 2 months, and aged 18 to 65 years. Exclusion was applied to patients with uncontrolled infections, other autoimmune diseases, pregnancy or lactation. Diagnoses were established on the basis of clinical symptoms, serum thyroxine and TRAb, thyroid ultrasound, and orbital computed tomography. The TCR CDR3 was subjected to a first round of RT-PCR using the HTBI primer set and the Qiagen OneStep RT-PCR kit. Most expanded thyroid clonotypes (frequency above 0.001) were also detected in blood, suggesting blood repertoires may reflect thyroid immune responses. A model built on a 13 V-J signature distinguished ophthalmopathy from stable hyperthyroidism, reaching around 87% sensitivity and 81.08% specificity in cross-validation and 80%/75% in testing. In validation, progression to ophthalmopathy was predicted by the model with around 70% sensitivity and roughly 76% specificity, a median of 6.5 months before onset. To identify distinguishing TCR V-J signatures, a discovery cohort of around 100 patients was used, comprising 40 to 45 with Graves' ophthalmopathy and 57 with stable Graves' hyperthyroidism. Prospective prediction of ophthalmopathy was tested in an independent validation cohort of 18 to 20 hyperthyroidism patients and 17 patients who later progressed to ophthalmopathy. The 100 or so discovery patients were randomly split 7:3 into training and test sets. In several Graves' hyperthyroidism patients, the study also compared T-cell repertoires from thyroid tissue with T-cell repertoires from blood. Following sampling, methimazole starting at 30 mg daily was given to hyperthyroidism patients, and high-dose intravenous methylprednisolone was given to ophthalmopathy patients. Libraries were constructed in a second round of multiplex PCR, after which size selection and purification were performed. Sequencing of the libraries was done on an Illumina HiSeq2000 using paired-end 100 bp reads. SOAPnuke was used to process the raw data, with reads discarded if the reads contained adapters or uncalled bases, had a mean Phred below 15, or lacked an exact constant-primer or identifier match. High-quality paired reads were merged with COPE v1.2.5, and unique nucleotide sequences were defined as clonotypes. MiTCR v1.1 was used to align clonotypes to the IMGT TRBV, TRBD and TRBJ reference segments. Only V-J combinations with frequency above 0.0001, covering about 99% of repertoires, were analysed. The TCS score was defined as F50 (clonal expansion) divided by E x V (chaos), with BLOSUM62-based TCRdist calculated between CDR3 peptides within each V-J. Welch's t-statistics and random forest reduced approximately 520 V-J features to around 14, which were used in a naive Bayes classifier (R e1071). No statistical method was used to set the sample size in advance, and investigators knew the group allocation. The paper reports TCR Vbeta CDR3 sequencing of some 140 peripheral blood samples: fewer than 50 ophthalmopathy, around 80 hyperthyroidism and approximately 17 progressor patients.

The rearrangement joined TRBV5-1 to TRBJ2-3, with no D gene named confidently. The sequenced sample was peripheral blood mononuclear cells (PBMCs), obtained at new diagnosis, from a patient treated with antithyroid drugs. This sequence originates from a woman aged 18 to 35 with Graves disease. Donor details come from another sample of the same person, matched by shared clones. CDR3 reads: CASSFWTLDGTDTQYF. The nucleotide sequence reads as follows: TGCGCCAGCAGCTTCTGGACCCTGGACGGCACAGATACGCAGTATTTT.